The clone carrying this TCR beta chain has only a few counts. Peripheral blood samples of roughly 9.8 milliliters were drawn from each donor. At least 6 micrograms of total RNA were extracted per sample. The sample comes from a study of blood T cells in healthy people across ages. A J-beta primer mix and a sample-barcoded 5' primer were used in a second PCR of about 7 to 12 cycles. TCRdb reprocessed the 5' RACE reads via MiXCR and lists one record per CDR3 protein. Among roughly 720,000 distinct CDR3 sequences, roughly 50% were seen once, and the ten largest hold approximately 40%. V trimming: 4 bases; J trimming: 0 bases; junction bases outside the gene matches: 7. CDR3 length: 15 residues. Germline V CDR1 and CDR2: DFQATT, SNEGSKA (reference sequence).

The clonotype was recovered from a man aged 80 or over in good health. Sequenced: blood. This chain joins TRBV20-1 and TRBJ2-7, with 9 nucleotides matching TRBD1. This CDR3 is CSAIDRGGSSYEQYF. CDR3 in DNA: TGCAGTGCTATTGACAGGGGGGGTAGCTCCTACGAGCAGTACTTC.